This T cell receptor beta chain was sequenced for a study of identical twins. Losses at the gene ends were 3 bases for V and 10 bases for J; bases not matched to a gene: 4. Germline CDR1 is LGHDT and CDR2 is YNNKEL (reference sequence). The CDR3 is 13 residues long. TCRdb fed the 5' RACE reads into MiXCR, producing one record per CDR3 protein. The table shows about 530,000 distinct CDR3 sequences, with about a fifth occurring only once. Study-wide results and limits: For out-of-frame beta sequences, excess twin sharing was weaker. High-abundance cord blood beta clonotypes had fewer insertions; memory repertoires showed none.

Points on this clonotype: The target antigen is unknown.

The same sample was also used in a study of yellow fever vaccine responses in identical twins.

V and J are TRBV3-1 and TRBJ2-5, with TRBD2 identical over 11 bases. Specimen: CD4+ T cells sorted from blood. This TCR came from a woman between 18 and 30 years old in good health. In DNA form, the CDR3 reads TGTGCCAGCAGCCACGGGACTAGCGGTAGCCAGTACTTC. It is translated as CASSHGTSGSQYF.